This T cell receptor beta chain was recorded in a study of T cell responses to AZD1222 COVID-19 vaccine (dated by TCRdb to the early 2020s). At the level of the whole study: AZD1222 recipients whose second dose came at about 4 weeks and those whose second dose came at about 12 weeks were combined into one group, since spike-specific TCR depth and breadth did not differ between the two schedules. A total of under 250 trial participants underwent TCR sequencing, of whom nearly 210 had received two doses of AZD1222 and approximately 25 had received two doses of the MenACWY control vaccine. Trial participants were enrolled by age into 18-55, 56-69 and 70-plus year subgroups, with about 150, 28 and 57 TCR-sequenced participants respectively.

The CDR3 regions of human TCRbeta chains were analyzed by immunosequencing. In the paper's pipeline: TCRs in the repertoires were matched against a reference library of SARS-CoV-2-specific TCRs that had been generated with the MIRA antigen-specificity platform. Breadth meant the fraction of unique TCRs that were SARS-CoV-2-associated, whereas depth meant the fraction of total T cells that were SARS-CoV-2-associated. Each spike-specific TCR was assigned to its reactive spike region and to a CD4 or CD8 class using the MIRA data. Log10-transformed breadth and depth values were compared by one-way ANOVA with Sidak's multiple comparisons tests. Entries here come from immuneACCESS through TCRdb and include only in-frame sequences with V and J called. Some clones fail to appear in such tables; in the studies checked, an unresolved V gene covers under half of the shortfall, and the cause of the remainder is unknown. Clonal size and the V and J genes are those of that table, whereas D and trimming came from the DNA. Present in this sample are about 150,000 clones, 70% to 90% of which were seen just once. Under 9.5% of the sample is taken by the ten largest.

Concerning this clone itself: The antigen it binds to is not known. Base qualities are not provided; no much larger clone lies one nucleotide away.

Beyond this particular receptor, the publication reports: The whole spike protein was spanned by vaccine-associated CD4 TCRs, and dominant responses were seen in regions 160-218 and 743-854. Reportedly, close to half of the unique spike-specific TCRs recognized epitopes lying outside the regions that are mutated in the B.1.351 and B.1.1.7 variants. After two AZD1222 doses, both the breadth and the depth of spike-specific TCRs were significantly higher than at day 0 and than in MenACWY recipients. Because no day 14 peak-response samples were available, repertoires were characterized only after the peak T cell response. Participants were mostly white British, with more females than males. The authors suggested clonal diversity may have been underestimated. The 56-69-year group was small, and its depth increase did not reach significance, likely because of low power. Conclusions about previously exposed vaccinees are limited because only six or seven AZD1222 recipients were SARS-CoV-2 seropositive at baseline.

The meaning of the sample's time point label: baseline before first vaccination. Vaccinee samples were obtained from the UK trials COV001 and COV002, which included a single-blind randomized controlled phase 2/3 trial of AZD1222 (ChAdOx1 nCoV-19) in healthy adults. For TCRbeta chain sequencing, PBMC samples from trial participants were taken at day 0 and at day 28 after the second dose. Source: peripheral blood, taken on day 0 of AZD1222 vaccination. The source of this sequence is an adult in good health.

The CDR3 amino acid sequence is: CASSIAGGPENEQFF. The DNA sequence is given as TGTGCCAGCAGCATAGCGGGGGGGCCGGAAAATGAGCAGTTCTTC. Rearrangement joined TRBV5-8 to TRBJ2-1; TRBD2 aligns with 11 central bases. For CDR1 and CDR2, the germline V gene lists SGHTS and YDEGEE. After removal of 4 bases from V and 7 bases from J, the junction retains 7 bases not matched to a gene. The CDR3 starts with the cysteine, ends with the phenylalanine, and has 15 residues. The entry retains the CDR3 DNA only, 45 bases that are in frame from base 1.